Listed here are 24 T cell receptor beta chains from one sample, sequenced in a study of blood T cells in healthy people across ages. For the second PCR, which ran for about 6 to 11 cycles, a sample-barcoded 5' primer and a J-beta primer mix were used. TCRdb processed the 5' RACE reads anew with MiXCR; each CDR3 protein has one entry. The sample contains 1,500,000 or so distinct CDR3 sequences, less than 45% of which appear only once. Material: blood. These receptors all stem from a woman between 18 and 29 years old in good health.

The chain combines TRBV12-3 or TRBV12-4 with TRBJ2-1, with D possibly matching TRBD1 (5 bases). Trimming took off 3 bases at V and 8 bases at J, with 11 bases between the two ends. CDR3 size: 13 residues. CDR3 protein: CASSLKQEHEQFF. For the CDR3, the DNA is TGTGCCAGCAGTTTGAAACAGGAACATGAGCAGTTCTTC.

This clonotype was recorded only once. This sequence joins TRBV21-1 and TRBJ1-1; the DNA was not used to check the table's D call, TRBD1. TRBV21-1 constitutes a pseudogene. The CDR3 is 15 residues long. The CDR3 bases are TGTGCCAGCAGCAACGGGCCACGACAGGACACTGAAGCTTTCTTT. Protein product: CASSNGPRQDTEAFF.

The gene calls are TRBV29-1 and TRBJ1-2; 9 positions match TRBD1. The germline V gene has CDR1 SQVTM and CDR2 ANQGSEA. This CDR3 contains 12 residues. V shed 7 bases, J shed 12 bases, and the junction held 12 bases outside the gene matches. This chain's CDR3 is CSARQGVFGHTF. CDR3 sequence (DNA): TGCAGCGCCAGACAGGGGGTCTTCGGCCACACCTTC.

This chain connects TRBV2 to TRBJ2-5; D gene unclear. The germline CDR1 and CDR2 sequences are SNHLY and FYNNEI. The CDR3 runs to 12 residues. V was cut by 4 bases and J by 1 base, with 4 bases left in between. The CDR3 DNA reads TGTGCCAGCAGTGGGATCCAAGAGACCCAGTACTTC. This encodes CASSGIQETQYF. Variable domain in full (rest from reference TRBV2 and TRBJ2-5): EPEVTQTPSHQVTQMGQEVILRCVPISNHLYFYWYRQILGQKVEFLVSFYNNEISEKSEIFDDQFSVERPDGSNFTLKIRSTKLEDSAMYFCASSGIQETQYFGPGTRLLVL.

The chain recombines TRBV3-1 with TRBJ2-1, with 7 bases identical to TRBD1. Germline values: CDR1 LGHDT, CDR2 YNNKEL (reference sequence). V was pared by 2 bases and J by 4 bases, with 8 bases of the junction left unmatched. The CDR3 consists of 16 residues. The CDR3, as DNA: TGTGCCAGCAGCCAACCTCTACGGGACAGATACAATGAGCAGTTCTTC. Protein product: CASSQPLRDRYNEQFF.

Points on this clonotype: A much larger clone differs from this one at a single base, so this may be a read error. The chain uses TRBV29-1 and TRBJ2-1; D not certain. CDR1 and CDR2 (germline): SQVTM, ANQGSEA. CDR3 length: 11 amino acids. CDR3 DNA: TGCAGCGGTGAAGGGAACAATGAGCAGTTCTTC. As protein: CSGEGNNEQFF.

This clonotype was counted only a few times. The V and J genes are TRBV25-1 and TRBJ2-5; 11 positions agree with TRBD1. The germline V gene encodes CDR1 MGHDK and CDR2 SYGVNS. V trimming: 4 bases; J trimming: 4 bases; junction bases outside the gene matches: 8. The CDR3 has 16 residues. Here the CDR3 DNA reads TGTGCCAGCAGTGCCGGACAGGGGGCAGGGGGAGAGACCCAGTACTTC. Translation: CASSAGQGAGGETQYF. Drawing the rest from reference TRBV25-1 and TRBJ2-5, the complete variable domain is EADIYQTPRYLVIGTGKKITLECSQTMGHDKMYWYQQDPGMELHLIHYSYGVNSTEKGDLSSESTVSRIRTEHFPLTLESARPSHTSQYLCASSAGQGAGGETQYFGPGTRLLVL.

The chain carries TRBV5-5 and TRBJ1-2, with 7 positions matching TRBD1. This CDR3 region has 15 residues. Germline trimming cut 4 bases from V and 3 bases from J; bases unmatched to any gene: 9. Germline CDR1 SGHKS, CDR2 YYEKEE (reference sequence). The CDR3 protein is CASSPEGQNYYGYTF. In DNA form, the CDR3 reads TGTGCCAGCAGCCCGGAGGGACAGAACTACTATGGCTACACCTTC.

This clonotype was seen a handful of times. This rearrangement joins TRBV2 to TRBJ2-1; no clear D gene. The CDR3 runs to 11 residues. The germline V and J ends were trimmed by 7 bases and 8 bases, with 9 bases remaining between them. CDR1 is SNHLY and CDR2 is FYNNEI in the germline V gene. CDR3 loop: CASKFIDEQFF. The CDR3 nucleotides are TGTGCCAGCAAATTTATCGATGAGCAGTTCTTC.

The chain joins TRBV15 to TRBJ2-3, with a weak D call TRBD2 (6 bases). The CDR3 is 15 residues long. Germline assignment: CDR1 LNHNV and CDR2 YYDKDF (reference sequence). V was trimmed by 0 bases and J by 4 bases, leaving 11 bases between them. DNA of the CDR3: TGTGCCACCAGCAGAGATCACGGGAGTCCAGATACGCAGTATTTT. Amino acid sequence: CATSRDHGSPDTQYF.

This clonotype showed up many times. The V call is TRBV7-2, the J call TRBJ1-5; D uncertain. CDR1 SGHTA and CDR2 FQGNSA come from the germline V gene. V gave up 8 bases and J gave up 0 bases, with 11 bases separating them. The CDR3 is 14 amino acids. The CDR3 coding sequence is TGTGCCAGCTCACCACGAGGTAGCAATCAGCCCCAGCATTTT. Translating gives CASSPRGSNQPQHF.

This clonotype occurred a few times. The chain is built from TRBV20-1 and TRBJ1-1; tentatively, D is TRBD1 (5 bases). The length of the CDR3 is 14 residues. CDR1 is DFQATT, CDR2 SNEGSKA, per germline (reference sequence). V lost 3 bases and J 0 bases, leaving 11 bases between the germline ends. CDR3 sequence reads: CSARSGGMNTEAFF. The CDR3 bases are TGCAGTGCTAGGAGCGGGGGGATGAACACTGAAGCTTTCTTT.

The chain has TRBV2 and TRBJ2-5, with D perhaps matching TRBD2 (5 bases). Near its end, the DNA agrees better with TRBJ2-7, so the J call may be wrong. There are 11 residues in the CDR3. The V gene's germline CDR1 is SNHLY and CDR2 FYNNEI. The chain's CDR3 is CARSSSGEQYF. CDR3 nucleotides: TGTGCCAGATCCTCGAGCGGCGAGCAGTACTTC.

CDR3 protein: CSVVPIYNEQYF. In nucleotides, the CDR3 is TGCAGCGTTGTGCCCATCTACAATGAGCAGTACTTC. The chain carries TRBV29-1 and TRBJ2-7; D is unclear. Germline V gene lookup returns CDR1 SQVTM and CDR2 ANQGSEA. This CDR3 contains 12 residues. Trimming removed 4 bases at V and 7 bases at J, with 14 bases between.

The rearrangement joins TRBV5-6 to TRBJ1-3, with D hard to call. V was clipped by 1 base and J by 0 bases, with 20 bases between them. Germline loops: CDR1 SGHDT, CDR2 YYEEEE. CDR3 length: 19 amino acids. For the CDR3, the DNA is TGTGCCAGCAGCTTGCAGTTCTCCTTTTGGCGGCTCTCTGGAAACACCATATATTTT. Its protein product is CASSLQFSFWRLSGNTIYF.

The chain uses TRBV29-1 and TRBJ1-1; tentative D call: TRBD1 (6 bases). The CDR3 totals 14 residues. Germline CDR1 and CDR2: SQVTM and ANQGSEA. The V end was cut by 4 bases, the J end by 3 bases, with 15 bases between. The chain's CDR3 is CSVAGAVQDTEAFF. CDR3 DNA: TGCAGCGTTGCGGGGGCAGTACAAGACACTGAAGCTTTCTTT.

The genes are TRBV4-1 and TRBJ2-3; 7 bases agree with TRBD1. This CDR3 is built from 15 residues. V shed 5 bases, J shed 2 bases, and the junction held 7 bases outside the gene matches. In germline, CDR1 is MGHRA, CDR2 YSYEKL. The CDR3 nucleotides read TGCGCCAGCAGCGAGACAGGGTACCCCACAGATACGCAGTATTTT. This translates into CASSETGYPTDTQYF.

V and J are TRBV29-1 and TRBJ1-1; a weak D match, TRBD1 (5 bases). The CDR3 is 13 amino acids. Germline V CDR1 and CDR2: SQVTM, ANQGSEA. Trimming shortened V by 4 bases and J by 0 bases, and 9 bases separated the two germline ends. CDR3 sequence: CSVGDGMNTEAFF. For the CDR3, the DNA is TGCAGCGTTGGGGACGGGATGAACACTGAAGCTTTCTTT.

In its sample, this clonotype was seen a few times. CDR3 bases: TGTGCCACCAGCAGAGCAGACAATAGCAATCAGCCCCAGCATTTT. Its protein is CATSRADNSNQPQHF. The chain joins TRBV15 to TRBJ1-5; no clear D gene. V dropped 1 base and J dropped 0 bases, with 7 bases sitting between them. This CDR3 region has 15 residues. Germline CDR1 is LNHNV and CDR2 is YYDKDF (reference sequence).

A few counts support this clonotype. J is TRBJ1-6 and V is TRBV5-1; D is perhaps TRBD1 (6 bases). V was shortened by 0 bases and J by 9 bases, with 22 bases between the two germline ends. CDR1 is SGHRS and CDR2 is YFSETQ in the germline V gene. This CDR3 has 18 residues. The chain's CDR3 is CASSLVVGRQTGLSPLHF. Here the CDR3 DNA reads TGCGCCAGCAGCTTGGTGGTTGGACGACAGACAGGTCTTTCACCCCTCCACTTT.

The chain combines TRBV3-1 with TRBJ1-1; D may be TRBD1 (6 bases). The CDR3 contains 16 residues. Per the germline V gene, CDR1 is LGHDT and CDR2 is YNNKEL (reference sequence). Trimming cost V 2 bases and J 0 bases, with 13 bases left between them. The CDR3 protein is CASSQYYGQMNTEAFF. CDR3 sequence (DNA): TGTGCCAGCAGCCAATACTACGGACAGATGAACACTGAAGCTTTCTTT.

The chain employs TRBV24-1 and TRBJ1-1; no clear D. V was cut by 3 bases and J by 5 bases, with 9 bases left in between. CDR1 and CDR2 (germline): KGHDR, SFDVKD. The CDR3 totals 13 residues. The CDR3 region has the DNA TGTGCCACCAGTGATCCCTCGGGGACTGAAGCTTTCTTT. The encoded protein is CATSDPSGTEAFF.

The chain couples TRBV5-1 to TRBJ1-1; D gene uncertain. This CDR3 spans 15 amino acids. V gave up 0 bases and J gave up 1 base, with 10 bases separating them. In germline, CDR1 is SGHRS, CDR2 YFSETQ. CDR3 in DNA: TGCGCCAGCAGCTTGGGACACGGAGGGAACACTGAAGCTTTCTTT. It encodes CASSLGHGGNTEAFF.

The J gene is TRBJ2-1, the V gene TRBV19; TRBD2 agrees at 10 bases. J gave up 0 bases and V 2 bases, and 7 bases lay outside the gene matches. The CDR3 contains 18 residues. Germline lookup yields CDR1 LNHDA and CDR2 SQIVND (reference sequence). The CDR3 here is CASSIWLAGASSYNEQFF. The CDR3, as DNA: TGTGCCAGTAGTATATGGCTAGCGGGGGCAAGCTCCTACAATGAGCAGTTCTTC.